This TCR beta chain comes out of a study of shared clonotypes between healthy human individuals. The wider study: CD4 naive and CD4 memory each took three plates per donor, while CD8 naive took two and CD8 memory one.

200 to 250 ng DNA, approximately 30,000 T cell genomes, went into each sorted-subset replicate PCR. Sequenced by immunoSEQ multiplex PCR; TCRdb stores in-frame clones only, minus some. Of around 200,000 clones detected, roughly 70% appear once; the ten largest clones hold 10%. CD4+ cell separation produced CD45RA+ naive and CD45RA-negative memory subsets. This clone was recorded many times. The sequenced material came from memory CD4+ T cells sorted from blood. Subset meaning: CD45RA-negative fraction. The receptor comes from a man aged 30 to 45 in good health.

In DNA, the CDR3 is TGCGCCAGCAGCCAAGATAGGGGCCGGACAGGGGCCACAGATACGCAGTATTTT. Its protein is CASSQDRGRTGATDTQYF. The chain joins TRBV4-1 to TRBJ2-3, with 9 bases that match TRBD1. The CDR3 has 18 amino acids. V lost 0 bases and J lost 2; bases outside the gene matches: 9. CDR1 is MGHRA, CDR2 YSYEKL, per germline.